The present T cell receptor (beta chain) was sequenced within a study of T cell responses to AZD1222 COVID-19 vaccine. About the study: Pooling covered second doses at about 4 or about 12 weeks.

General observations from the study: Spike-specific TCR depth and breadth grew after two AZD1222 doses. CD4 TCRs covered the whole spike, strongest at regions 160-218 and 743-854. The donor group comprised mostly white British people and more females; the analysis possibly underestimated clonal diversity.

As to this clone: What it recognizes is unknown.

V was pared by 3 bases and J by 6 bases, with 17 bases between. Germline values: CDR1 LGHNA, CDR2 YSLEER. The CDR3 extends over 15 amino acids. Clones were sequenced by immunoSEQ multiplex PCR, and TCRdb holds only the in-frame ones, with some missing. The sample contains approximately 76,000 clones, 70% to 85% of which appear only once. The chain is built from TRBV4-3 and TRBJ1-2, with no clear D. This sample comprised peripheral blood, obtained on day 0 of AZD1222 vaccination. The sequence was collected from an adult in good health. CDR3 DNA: TGCGCCAGCAGCCACACCCACGGGCCATCGGATGGCTACACCTTC. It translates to CASSHTHGPSDGYTF.